Listed below are T cell receptor beta chains from one sample, sequenced in a study of blood T cell repertoires in COVID-19. TCRdb keeps only in-frame clones here, not all; method: immunoSEQ multiplex PCR. Of 250,000 or so clones detected, 86% appear once; the ten largest clones hold less than 3%. Sequencing was carried out using peripheral blood. Receptors originate from a woman in her thirties with active or convalescent COVID-19. Each CDR3 is given with its conserved first and last residue. The D gene is left open where the match is weak. Rows give clone size only sometimes, using once, few, many, or a class for an expanded clone.

J: TRBJ2-5; V: TRBV6-5; size: few; D: .; CDR3: CASSYNLASRETQYF; DNA: TGTGCCAGCAGTTACAACTTGGCTAGTCGTGAGACCCAGTACTTC
J: TRBJ1-5; V: TRBV7-9; size: .; D: .; CDR3: CASSLQGNNQPQHF; DNA: TGTGCCAGCAGCTTGCAGGGAAACAATCAGCCCCAGCATTTT
J: TRBJ1-2; V: TRBV2; size: .; D: .; CDR3: CASSDRFGGGYGYTF; DNA: TGTGCCAGCAGTGACCGCTTTGGGGGCGGCTATGGCTACACCTTC
J: TRBJ2-3; V: TRBV7-2; size: .; D: TRBD2; CDR3: CASRNPGLAGADTQYF; DNA: TGTGCCAGCAGAAATCCGGGACTAGCGGGGGCAGATACGCAGTATTTT
J: TRBJ2-5; V: TRBV13; size: .; D: TRBD2; CDR3: CASSLRTSDQETQYF; DNA: TGTGCCAGCAGCTTGAGGACTAGCGACCAAGAGACCCAGTACTTC
J: TRBJ1-5; V: TRBV6-5; size: .; D: .; CDR3: CASTPRRDWNQPQHF; DNA: TGTGCCAGCACCCCTCGCCGGGATTGGAATCAGCCCCAGCATTTT
J: TRBJ1-5; V: TRBV21-1; size: once; D: .; CDR3: CASSSGPTDQGNQPQHF; DNA: TGTGCCAGCAGCAGCGGCCCGACAGATCAGGGCAATCAGCCCCAGCATTTT
J: TRBJ1-6; V: TRBV15; size: once; D: TRBD1; CDR3: CATSRTHRGVSSYNSPLHF; DNA: TGTGCCACCAGCAGAACCCACAGGGGGGTTAGCTCCTATAATTCACCCCTCCACTTT
J: TRBJ1-1; V: TRBV14; size: few; D: TRBD1; CDR3: CASSQHRTGHVPNTEAFF; DNA: TGTGCCAGCAGCCAACACAGGACAGGTCATGTCCCGAACACTGAAGCTTTCTTT
J: TRBJ2-7; V: TRBV29-1; size: .; D: TRBD2; CDR3: CSMKRGDSYEQYF; DNA: TGCAGCATGAAGCGGGGGGACTCCTACGAGCAGTACTTC
J: TRBJ2-3; V: TRBV4-3; size: .; D: TRBD2; CDR3: CASSHRTSGESTQYF; DNA: TGCGCCAGCAGCCACCGGACTAGCGGGGAAAGTACGCAGTATTTT
J: TRBJ2-5; V: TRBV5-6; size: .; D: .; CDR3: CASSQGGGVKETQYF; DNA: TGTGCCAGCAGCCAAGGGGGGGGAGTAAAGGAGACCCAGTACTTC
J: TRBJ1-6; V: TRBV6-4; size: .; D: .; CDR3: CASSAGLLNSPLHF; DNA: TGTGCCAGCAGTGCGGGATTACTGAATTCACCCCTCCACTTT